The 14 T cell receptor beta chains reported below all come from one sample, sequenced in a study of blood T cell repertoires in COVID-19 (dated by TCRdb to 2020 to 2021). The library came from the immunoSEQ multiplex PCR assay. TCRdb carries this immuneACCESS record with in-frame sequences only. Its versions omit some clonotypes, under half of them owing to an unresolved V gene in the studies checked, with the rest unexplained. The table for this sample lists 210,000 or so clones; under 85% of them were counted only once. The ten largest clones capture about 1.8% of the sample. Sequencing input: PBMCs or T cells enriched from blood (not recorded which). Receptors were obtained from a man aged 55 to 70 who had recovered from COVID-19.

The count of this clone is one. The chain couples TRBV6-4 to TRBJ1-4, with 7 bases aligning to TRBD1. Germline V gene sequence: CDR1 MRHNA, CDR2 SNTAGT. The CDR3 covers 21 residues. The V and J ends lost 0 bases and 0 bases, in that order; junction bases with no gene match: 16. The CDR3 nucleotides are TGTGCCAGCAGTGACTCAGGAGGAGGACAGGAGATAAATTCAACTAATGAAAAACTGTTTTTT. Its protein product is CASSDSGGGQEINSTNEKLFF.

The V gene is TRBV5-1, the J gene TRBJ2-3; 7 bases are a match to TRBD1. Trimming took 4 bases from V and 0 from J; bases not matched to a gene: 5. Germline V gives CDR1 SGHRS, CDR2 YFSETQ. CDR3 length: 15 residues. CDR3 in amino acids: CASSPDRRSTDTQYF. CDR3 DNA sequence: TGCGCCAGCAGCCCGGACAGGAGGAGCACAGATACGCAGTATTTT.

The V call is TRBV18, the J call TRBJ1-5; the match to TRBD1 covers 7 bases. The CDR3 is 13 residues long. Germline CDR1 reads KGHSH; CDR2 reads LQKENI. Trimming took 5 bases from V and 4 from J; bases not matched to a gene: 2. As DNA, the CDR3 is TGTGCCAGCTCAAAGGGACAGAATCAGCCCCAGCATTTT. Residues: CASSKGQNQPQHF.

V is TRBV5-1 and J is TRBJ2-3, with D perhaps TRBD2 (6 bases). CDR3 length: 15 residues. V gave up 0 bases and J gave up 0 bases, with 8 bases separating them. The germline gives CDR1 SGHRS, CDR2 YFSETQ. The CDR3 loop is CASSLGGTSTDTQYF. The CDR3 DNA reads as TGCGCCAGCAGCTTGGGCGGGACTAGCACAGATACGCAGTATTTT.

The chain uses TRBV6-5 and TRBJ2-1; maybe TRBD2 (7 bases). CDR1 and CDR2 from the germline V gene are MNHEY and SVGAGI. This CDR3 spans 16 amino acids. V lost 3 bases and J lost 7, with 19 bases in between. The CDR3 DNA is TGTGCCAGCAGTTATGGGCGGCGGAGGGGGGGAAATGAGCAGTTCTTC. Its protein product is CASSYGRRRGGNEQFF.

The rearrangement uses TRBV4-1 and TRBJ1-2; D might be TRBD1 (6 bases). The CDR3 is 16 residues long. Trimming stripped 4 bases from V and 2 bases from J, with 17 bases between. Germline V CDR1 and CDR2: MGHRA, YSYEKL. CDR3 region: CASSLSDSNSNYGYTF. The CDR3 nucleotides read TGCGCCAGCAGCCTCTCGGACAGCAATTCAAACTATGGCTACACCTTC.

The chain joins TRBV5-4 to TRBJ1-3, with D possibly being TRBD1 (6 bases). Trimming left V 4 bases short and J 4 bases short, with 12 bases between. This CDR3 is built from 14 residues. CDR1 and CDR2 from the germline V gene are SGHNT and YYREEE (reference sequence). CDR3 protein: CASSPGHSGNTIYF. As DNA, the CDR3 is TGTGCCAGCAGCCCGGGACACTCGGGAAACACCATATATTTT. Filled out from reference TRBV5-4 and TRBJ1-3, the complete variable domain reads ETGVTQSPTHLIKTRGQQVTLRCSSQSGHNTVSWYQQALGQGPQFIFQYYREEENGRGNFPPRFSGLQFPNYSSELNVNALELDDSALYLCASSPGHSGNTIYFGEGSWLTVV.

This rearrangement joins TRBV12-5 to TRBJ1-1; D is uncertain. CDR1 LGHNT and CDR2 FRNRAP come from the germline V gene. Trimming shortened V by 0 bases and J by 4 bases, and 15 bases separated the two germline ends. The CDR3 totals 16 residues. DNA of the CDR3: TGTGCTAGTGGTTTGGTATACGGAAGCGTTACCACTGAAGCTTTCTTT. This sequence encodes CASGLVYGSVTTEAFF.

The gene calls are TRBV30 and TRBJ2-7, with D possibly matching TRBD2 (5 bases). The V end was cut by 2 bases, the J end by 7 bases, with 12 bases between. Germline CDR1 GTSNPN, CDR2 SVGIG (reference sequence). The CDR3 totals 12 residues. The CDR3 protein is CAWSFASGEQYF. CDR3 nucleotide sequence: TGTGCCTGGAGTTTCGCTTCGGGAGAGCAGTACTTC.

The chain links TRBV4-1 to TRBJ2-3; possible D gene TRBD2, 8 bases. This CDR3 region has 17 residues. The V gene lost 4 bases and the J gene lost 5 bases, with 22 bases spanning the gap. The germline CDR1 and CDR2 sequences are MGHRA and YSYEKL. This CDR3 reads CASSPSFTGAGGDTQYF. CDR3 nucleotide sequence: TGCGCCAGCAGCCCCTCCTTCACAGGGGCGGGGGGAGATACGCAGTATTTT.

The V gene is TRBV18, the J gene TRBJ2-7; D may be TRBD2 (5 bases). V lost 3 bases and J 0 bases, leaving 12 bases between the germline ends. The germline V gene has CDR1 KGHSH and CDR2 LQKENI. CDR3 length: 15 amino acids. The CDR3, as DNA: TGTGCCAGCTCACCCGGACGGGGAAACTCCTACGAGCAGTACTTC. This encodes CASSPGRGNSYEQYF.

This clone turned up a few times. Other DNA sequences in this sample translate to the same CDR3. The DNA for the CDR3 is TGTGCCAGCAGCTTAGACAGGAACACTGAAGCTTTCTTT. This encodes CASSLDRNTEAFF. The chain employs TRBV11-2 and TRBJ1-1; D is undetermined. CDR1 is SGHAT, CDR2 FQNNGV, per germline. The ends were cut back, 0 bases at V and 1 base at J, with 3 bases in the middle. CDR3 length: 13 amino acids. Variable domain in full (rest from reference TRBV11-2 and TRBJ1-1): EAGVAQSPRYKIIEKRQSVAFWCNPISGHATLYWYQQILGQGPKLLIQFQNNGVVDDSQLPKDRFSAERLKGVDSTLKIQPAKLEDSAVYLCASSLDRNTEAFFGQGTRLTVV.

This clone was counted only a few times. The gene calls are TRBV11-2 and TRBJ2-1; 8 bases fit TRBD2. The CDR3 length is 17 residues. The germline CDR1 and CDR2 sequences are SGHAT and FQNNGV. The V and J ends lost 5 bases and 4 bases, in that order; junction bases with no gene match: 13. CDR3 amino acids: CASSPREGAGVYNEQFF. DNA for the CDR3: TGTGCCAGCAGCCCGCGTGAGGGAGCGGGGGTATACAATGAGCAGTTCTTC. Drawing the rest from reference TRBV11-2 and TRBJ2-1, the complete variable domain is EAGVAQSPRYKIIEKRQSVAFWCNPISGHATLYWYQQILGQGPKLLIQFQNNGVVDDSQLPKDRFSAERLKGVDSTLKIQPAKLEDSAVYLCASSPREGAGVYNEQFFGPGTRLTVL.

In the case of this clone: The junction departs from the called germline gene at one end, perhaps through a read error. V is TRBV5-4 and J is TRBJ2-1; 7 bases align to TRBD2. CDR1 is SGHNT and CDR2 is YYREEE in the germline V gene (reference sequence). This CDR3 spans 15 amino acids. Here the CDR3 reads CANSLAQRGNNEQFF. The CDR3, as DNA: TGTGCCAACAGCTTGGCCCAGCGGGGAAACAATGAGCAGTTCTTC.